This note documents a single T cell receptor beta chain sequence. This CDR3 is also generated by other DNA sequences in the sample. Germline V gene sequence: CDR1 MNHEY, CDR2 SMNVEV (reference sequence). CDR3 length equals 14 residues. The trim removed 2 bases at V and 4 bases at J, leaving 2 bases unmatched. The data are from a study of shared clonotypes between healthy human individuals. As defined, naive CD8 cells were CD45RO-negative and positively selected for CCR7, with terminally differentiated effector memory CD45RA+ cells excluded. Generated by immunoSEQ multiplex PCR, the TCRdb table keeps only in-frame clones and is missing some. This table has about 590,000 clones, about 95% appearing once.

The sequenced sample consisted of naive CD8+ T cells sorted from blood. This chain links TRBV27 with TRBJ2-7; 10 bases line up with TRBD1. The TCR sequence derives from a woman in her thirties in good health. CDR3 sequence (DNA): TGTGCCAGCAGTTTAGGGACAGGGGCTTACGAGCAGTACTTC. Its translation is CASSLGTGAYEQYF.